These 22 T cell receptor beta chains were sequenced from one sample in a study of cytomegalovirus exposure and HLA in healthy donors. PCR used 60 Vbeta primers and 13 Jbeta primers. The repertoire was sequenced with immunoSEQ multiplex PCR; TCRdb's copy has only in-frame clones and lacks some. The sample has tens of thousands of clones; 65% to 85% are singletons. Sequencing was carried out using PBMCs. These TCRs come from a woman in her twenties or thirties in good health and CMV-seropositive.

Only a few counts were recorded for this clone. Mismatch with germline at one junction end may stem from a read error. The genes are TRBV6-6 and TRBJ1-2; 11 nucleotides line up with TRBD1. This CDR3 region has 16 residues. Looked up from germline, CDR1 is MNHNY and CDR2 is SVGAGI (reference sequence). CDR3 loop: CASSYSGQGALGGYPF. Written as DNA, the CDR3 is TGTGCCAGCAGTTACTCTGGACAGGGGGCTTTAGGTGGCTACCCCTTC.

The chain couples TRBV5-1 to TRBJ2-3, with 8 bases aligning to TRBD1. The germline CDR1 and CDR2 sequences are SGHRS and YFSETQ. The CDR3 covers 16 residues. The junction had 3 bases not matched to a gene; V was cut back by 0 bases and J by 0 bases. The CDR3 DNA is TGCGCCAGCAGCTTGGCCAGGGGGCTTAGCACAGATACGCAGTATTTT. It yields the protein CASSLARGLSTDTQYF.

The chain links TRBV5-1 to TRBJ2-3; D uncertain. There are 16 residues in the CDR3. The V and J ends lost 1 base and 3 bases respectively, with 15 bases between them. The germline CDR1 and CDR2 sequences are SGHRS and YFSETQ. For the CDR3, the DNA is TGCGCCAGCAGCTTGTCTACCAGAGGAGTTACAGATACGCAGTATTTT. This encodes CASSLSTRGVTDTQYF.

CDR3 bases: TGTGCCAGTAGTACCGACAGGGGAGTCTTCAATGAGCAGTTCTTC. Amino acid sequence: CASSTDRGVFNEQFF. The chain links TRBV19 to TRBJ2-1; 8 bases map to TRBD1. The germline V gene encodes CDR1 LNHDA and CDR2 SQIVND (reference sequence). The CDR3 has 15 amino acids. V lost 4 bases, J lost 6 bases, and 8 bases stayed unmatched.

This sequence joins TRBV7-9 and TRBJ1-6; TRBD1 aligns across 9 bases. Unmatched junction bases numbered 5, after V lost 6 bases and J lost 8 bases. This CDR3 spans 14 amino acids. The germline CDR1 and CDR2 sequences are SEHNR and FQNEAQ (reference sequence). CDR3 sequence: CASSLQGADSPLHF. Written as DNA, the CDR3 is TGTGCCAGCAGTTTACAGGGGGCTGATTCACCCCTCCACTTT.

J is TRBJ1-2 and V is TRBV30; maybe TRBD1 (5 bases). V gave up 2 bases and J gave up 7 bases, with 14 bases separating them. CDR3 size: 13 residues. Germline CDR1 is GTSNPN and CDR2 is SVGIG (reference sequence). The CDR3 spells CAWSPTTGGGYTF. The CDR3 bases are TGTGCCTGGAGTCCCACCACGGGGGGTGGCTACACCTTC.

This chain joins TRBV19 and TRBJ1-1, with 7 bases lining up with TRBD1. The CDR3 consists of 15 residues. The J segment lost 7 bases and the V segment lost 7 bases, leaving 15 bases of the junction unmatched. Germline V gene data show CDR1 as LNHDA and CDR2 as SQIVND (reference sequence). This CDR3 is CASTPMSGQRFEAFF. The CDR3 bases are TGTGCCAGTACCCCCATGTCGGGACAGCGTTTTGAAGCTTTCTTT. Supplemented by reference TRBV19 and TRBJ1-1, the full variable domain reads DGGITQSPKYLFRKEGQNVTLSCEQNLNHDAMYWYRQDPGQGLRLIYYSQIVNDFQKGDIAEGYSVSREKKESFPLTVTSAQKNPTAFYLCASTPMSGQRFEAFFGQGTRLTVV.

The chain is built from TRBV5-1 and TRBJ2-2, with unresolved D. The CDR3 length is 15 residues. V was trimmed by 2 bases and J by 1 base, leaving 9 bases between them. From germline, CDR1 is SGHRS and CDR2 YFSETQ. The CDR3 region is CASSFDTLNTGELFF. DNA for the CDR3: TGCGCCAGCAGCTTCGACACCTTGAACACCGGGGAGCTGTTTTTT.

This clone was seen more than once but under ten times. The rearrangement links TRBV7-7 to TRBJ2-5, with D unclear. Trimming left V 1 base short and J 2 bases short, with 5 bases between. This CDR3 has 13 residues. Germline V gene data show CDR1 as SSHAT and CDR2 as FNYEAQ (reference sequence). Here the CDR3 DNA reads TGTGCCAGCAGCTTAGAACTACAAGAGACCCAGTACTTC. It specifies CASSLELQETQYF.

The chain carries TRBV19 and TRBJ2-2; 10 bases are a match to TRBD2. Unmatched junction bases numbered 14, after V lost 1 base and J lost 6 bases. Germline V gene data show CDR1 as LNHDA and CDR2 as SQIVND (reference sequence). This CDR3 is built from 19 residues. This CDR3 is CASSIGGQASGSFAGELFF. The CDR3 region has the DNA TGTGCCAGTAGTATAGGTGGGCAGGCTAGCGGGAGTTTCGCCGGGGAGCTGTTTTTT. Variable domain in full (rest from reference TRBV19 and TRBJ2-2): DGGITQSPKYLFRKEGQNVTLSCEQNLNHDAMYWYRQDPGQGLRLIYYSQIVNDFQKGDIAEGYSVSREKKESFPLTVTSAQKNPTAFYLCASSIGGQASGSFAGELFFGEGSRLTVL.

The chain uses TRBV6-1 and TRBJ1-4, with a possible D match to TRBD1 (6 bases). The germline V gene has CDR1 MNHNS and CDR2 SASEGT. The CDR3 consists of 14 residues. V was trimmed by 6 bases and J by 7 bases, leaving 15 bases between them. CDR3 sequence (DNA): TGTGCCAGCAGCCACGGGGGAGGGGGTGAAAAACTGTTTTTT. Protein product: CASSHGGGGEKLFF.

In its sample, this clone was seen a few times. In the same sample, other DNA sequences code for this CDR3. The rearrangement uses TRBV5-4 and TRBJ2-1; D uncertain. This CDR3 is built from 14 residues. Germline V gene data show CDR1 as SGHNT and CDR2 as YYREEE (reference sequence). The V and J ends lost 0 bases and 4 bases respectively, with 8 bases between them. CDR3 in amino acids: CASSLAGPYNEQFF. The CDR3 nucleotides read TGTGCCAGCAGCTTGGCCGGTCCTTACAATGAGCAGTTCTTC. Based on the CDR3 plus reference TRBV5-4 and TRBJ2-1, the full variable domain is ETGVTQSPTHLIKTRGQQVTLRCSSQSGHNTVSWYQQALGQGPQFIFQYYREEENGRGNFPPRFSGLQFPNYSSELNVNALELDDSALYLCASSLAGPYNEQFFGPGTRLTVL.

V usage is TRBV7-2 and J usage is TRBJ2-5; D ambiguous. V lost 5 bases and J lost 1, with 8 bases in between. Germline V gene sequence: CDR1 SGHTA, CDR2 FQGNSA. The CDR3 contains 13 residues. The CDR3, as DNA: TGTGCCAGCAGCCGTCGTGTCCAAGAGACCCAGTACTTC. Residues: CASSRRVQETQYF.

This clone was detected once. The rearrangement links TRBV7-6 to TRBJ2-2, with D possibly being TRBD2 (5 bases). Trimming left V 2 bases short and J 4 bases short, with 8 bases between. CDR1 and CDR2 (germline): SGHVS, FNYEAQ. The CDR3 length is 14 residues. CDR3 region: CASSLRRGTGELFF. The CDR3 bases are TGTGCCAGCAGCTTACGTCGGGGCACCGGGGAGCTGTTTTTT.

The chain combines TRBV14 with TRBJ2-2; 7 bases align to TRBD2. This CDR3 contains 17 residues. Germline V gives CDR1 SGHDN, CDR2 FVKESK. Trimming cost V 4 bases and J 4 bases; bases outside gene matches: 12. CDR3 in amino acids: CASSLLIGRGGTGELFF. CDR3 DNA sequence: TGTGCCAGCAGCCTTCTGATCGGCCGCGGGGGCACCGGGGAGCTGTTTTTT.

The CDR3 loop reads CASSSGGTGELFF. DNA for the CDR3: TGCGCCAGCAGCAGCGGGGGCACCGGGGAGCTGTTTTTT. The rearrangement joins TRBV5-1 to TRBJ2-2, with 8 nucleotides matching TRBD2. V lost 4 bases to trimming and J lost 4 bases; unmatched junction nucleotides: 0. CDR3 length: 13 amino acids. Germline V gives CDR1 SGHRS, CDR2 YFSETQ.

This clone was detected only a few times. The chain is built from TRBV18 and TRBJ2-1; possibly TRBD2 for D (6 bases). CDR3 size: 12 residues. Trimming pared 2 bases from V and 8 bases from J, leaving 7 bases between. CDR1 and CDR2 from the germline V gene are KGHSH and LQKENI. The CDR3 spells CASSPRRDEQFF. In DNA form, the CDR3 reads TGTGCCAGCTCACCAAGGAGGGATGAGCAGTTCTTC. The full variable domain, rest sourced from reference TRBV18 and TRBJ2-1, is NAGVMQNPRHLVRRRGQEARLRCSPMKGHSHVYWYRQLPEEGLKFMVYLQKENIIDESGMPKERFSAEFPKEGPSILRIQQVVRGDSAAYFCASSPRRDEQFFGPGTRLTVL.

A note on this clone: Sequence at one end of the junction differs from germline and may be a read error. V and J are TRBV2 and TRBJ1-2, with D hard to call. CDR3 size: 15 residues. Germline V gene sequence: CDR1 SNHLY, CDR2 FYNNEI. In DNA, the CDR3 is TGTGCCAGCAGTAATGGACCGGGGTTCGACTATGGCTACCCCTTC. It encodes CASSNGPGFDYGYPF.

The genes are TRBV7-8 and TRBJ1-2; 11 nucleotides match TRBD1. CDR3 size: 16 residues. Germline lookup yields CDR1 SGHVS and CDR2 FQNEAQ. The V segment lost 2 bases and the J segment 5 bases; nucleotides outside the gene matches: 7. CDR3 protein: CASSLYRDRGAYGYTF. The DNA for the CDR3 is TGTGCCAGCAGCTTATACCGGGACAGGGGGGCATATGGCTACACCTTC.

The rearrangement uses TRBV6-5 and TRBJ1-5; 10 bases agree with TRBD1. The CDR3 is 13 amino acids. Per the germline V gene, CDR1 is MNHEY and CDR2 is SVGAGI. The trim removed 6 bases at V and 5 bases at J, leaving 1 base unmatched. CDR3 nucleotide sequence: TGTGCCAGCAGGGGGACAGGGGATCAGCCCCAGCATTTT. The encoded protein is CASRGTGDQPQHF.

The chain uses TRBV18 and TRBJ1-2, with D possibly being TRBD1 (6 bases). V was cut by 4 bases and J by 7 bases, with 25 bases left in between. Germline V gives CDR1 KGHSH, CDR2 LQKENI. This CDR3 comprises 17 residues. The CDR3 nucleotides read TGTGCCAGCTCACTCCCGTTTGGGGGCTTTGCCTCCTTTGGCTACACCTTC. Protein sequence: CASSLPFGGFASFGYTF. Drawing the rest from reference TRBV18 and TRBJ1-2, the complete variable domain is NAGVMQNPRHLVRRRGQEARLRCSPMKGHSHVYWYRQLPEEGLKFMVYLQKENIIDESGMPKERFSAEFPKEGPSILRIQQVVRGDSAAYFCASSLPFGGFASFGYTFGSGTRLTVV.

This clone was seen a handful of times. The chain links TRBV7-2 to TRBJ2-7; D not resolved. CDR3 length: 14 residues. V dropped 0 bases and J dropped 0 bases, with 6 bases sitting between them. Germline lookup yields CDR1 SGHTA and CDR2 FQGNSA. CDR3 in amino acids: CASSLAHSSYEQYF. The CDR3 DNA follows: TGTGCCAGCAGCTTAGCTCACAGCTCCTACGAGCAGTACTTC.